A single sample gave rise to the 4 T cell receptor beta chains below, sequenced in a study of OX40 agonist ivuxolimab in advanced cancers. The assay was immunoSEQ multiplex PCR, and TCRdb's table has in-frame clones only and misses some. The repertoire holds 15,000 to 20,000 clones, with roughly two thirds as singletons. This sample comprised CD4+ or CD8+ T cells sorted from blood, obtained in a trial of the OX40 agonist ivuxolimab. The receptors originated from an adult with an advanced solid tumor such as melanoma, head and neck, liver or kidney cancer.

The chain is built from TRBV6-5 and TRBJ1-1; D gene uncertain. The CDR3 spans 13 residues. Germline-derived CDR1 and CDR2 are MNHEY and SVGAGI. Trimming removed 6 bases at V and 5 bases at J, with 13 bases between. In DNA form, the CDR3 reads TGTGCCAGCAGCTCCGGCTTAGTAACTGAAGCTTTCTTT. Translated: CASSSGLVTEAFF.

The V call is TRBV9, the J call TRBJ1-4; 7 positions match TRBD1. The CDR3 has 15 residues. Germline V gene data show CDR1 as SGDLS and CDR2 as YYNGEE. J was trimmed by 6 bases and V by 3 bases; bases with no gene match: 8. The DNA of the CDR3 is TGTGCCAGCAGCGGGGGACAGCAGCTTTATGAAAAACTGTTTTTT. Translating gives CASSGGQQLYEKLFF.

V and J are TRBV7-2 and TRBJ2-7; the match to TRBD2 covers 8 bases. The trim removed 2 bases at V and 1 base at J, leaving 7 bases unmatched. The CDR3 contains 16 residues. Germline V CDR1 and CDR2: SGHTA, FQGNSA. This CDR3 reads CASSLTSSGLSYEQYF. The CDR3 coding sequence is TGTGCCAGCAGCTTAACTTCTAGCGGGCTGTCCTACGAGCAGTACTTC.

This sequence joins TRBV11-2 and TRBJ2-7; D remains unclear. Germline CDR1 is SGHAT and CDR2 is FQNNGV. Between the trimmed V and J ends, which lost 2 bases and 2 bases, there was a span of 1 base. This CDR3 comprises 11 residues. CDR3 protein: CASSLTYEQYF. In DNA form, the CDR3 reads TGTGCCAGCAGCTTAACCTACGAGCAGTACTTC.